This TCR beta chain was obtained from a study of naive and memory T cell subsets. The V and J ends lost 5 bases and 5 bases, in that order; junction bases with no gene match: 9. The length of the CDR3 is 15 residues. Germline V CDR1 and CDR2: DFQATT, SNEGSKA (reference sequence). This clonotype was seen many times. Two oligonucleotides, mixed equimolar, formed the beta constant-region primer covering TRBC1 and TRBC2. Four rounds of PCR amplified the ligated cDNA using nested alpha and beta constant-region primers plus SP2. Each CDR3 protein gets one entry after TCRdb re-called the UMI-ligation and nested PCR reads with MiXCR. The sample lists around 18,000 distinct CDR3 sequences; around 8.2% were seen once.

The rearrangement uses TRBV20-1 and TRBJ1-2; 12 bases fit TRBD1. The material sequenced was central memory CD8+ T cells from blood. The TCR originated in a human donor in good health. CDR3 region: CSAFTRDRGLYGYTF. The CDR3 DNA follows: TGCAGTGCTTTTACCCGGGACAGGGGGCTTTATGGCTACACCTTC.